The 2 T cell receptor beta chains listed next were all sequenced from one sample in a study of blood T cell repertoires in COVID-19. Data came from immunoSEQ multiplex PCR; TCRdb stores just in-frame clones and leaves some out. The sample carries fewer than 350,000 clones, around 89% recorded once. The sample consisted of peripheral blood. The source is a man aged 35 to 55 with acute or convalescent COVID-19.

This chain links TRBV18 with TRBJ2-4, with TRBD1 identical over 7 bases. Unmatched junction bases numbered 14, after V lost 3 bases and J lost 6 bases. There are 17 residues in the CDR3. CDR1 and CDR2 from the germline V gene are KGHSH and LQKENI. The CDR3 nucleotides read TGTGCCAGCTCACCCCGTACCCGACAGGGCTCGAGAAACATTCAGTACTTC. This translates into CASSPRTRQGSRNIQYF.

The V gene is TRBV4-1, the J gene TRBJ2-3; 8 bases line up with TRBD1. Germline CDR1 and CDR2: MGHRA and YSYEKL. This CDR3 contains 15 residues. V lost 5 bases to trimming and J lost 4 bases; unmatched junction nucleotides: 8. DNA of the CDR3: TGCGCCAGCAGCGATCCAGGGGGCGCAGCAGATACGCAGTATTTT. It is translated as CASSDPGGAADTQYF.